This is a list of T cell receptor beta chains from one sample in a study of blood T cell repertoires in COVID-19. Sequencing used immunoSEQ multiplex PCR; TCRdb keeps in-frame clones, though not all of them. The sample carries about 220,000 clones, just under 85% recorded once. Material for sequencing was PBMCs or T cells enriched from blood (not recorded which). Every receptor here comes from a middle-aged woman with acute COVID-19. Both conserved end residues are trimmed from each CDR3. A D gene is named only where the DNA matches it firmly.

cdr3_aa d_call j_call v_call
ASSQGGGSNQPQH NA TRBJ1-5 TRBV3-1/TRBV3-2
ASSQASYEQY NA TRBJ2-7 TRBV3-1/TRBV3-2
AGRTSGYNEQF TRBD2 TRBJ2-1 TRBV18
ASSLYPAYEQY NA TRBJ2-7 TRBV27
ASSQDTSGTEAF NA TRBJ1-1 TRBV3-1/TRBV3-2
ATRWDRGNNQPQH TRBD1 TRBJ1-5 TRBV15
ASSLGLESEQY NA TRBJ2-7 TRBV4-2
AWSMQGNNEQF NA TRBJ2-1 TRBV30
ASPLSSRSYEQY NA TRBJ2-7 TRBV12-2
ASTLANHYTDTQY NA TRBJ2-3 TRBV28
ASSTGTILRREY NA TRBJ2-7 TRBV6-5
ASSSQLSGNTIY NA TRBJ1-3 TRBV14
ASSPGSGSSYNEQF TRBD2 TRBJ2-1 TRBV7-3
ASGRARAGGYNEQF TRBD2 TRBJ2-1 TRBV5-1
ASSRPPSFSYNEQF NA TRBJ2-1 TRBV18
ASSEGASGGSFGEQF TRBD2 TRBJ2-1 TRBV2